This T cell receptor (beta chain) is drawn from a study of blood T cells in healthy people across ages. A second PCR of about 6 to 12 cycles used a sample-barcoded 5' primer and a J-beta primer mix. Each cDNA molecule received a tag from a template-switch adaptor that had 12 random nucleotides. TCRdb re-called the 5' RACE reads through MiXCR, storing one row per CDR3 protein. This table holds 1 million or so distinct CDR3 sequences, over 35% found once. The germline CDR1 and CDR2 sequences are PRHDT and FYEKMQ (reference sequence). This CDR3 has 16 amino acids. V lost 5 bases, J lost 2 bases, and 19 bases lay in between. General study points: Fewer expanded clones and more diversity marked long-lived versus aged donors.

The table lists this clonotype with a few counts. The antigen remains unidentified. J is TRBJ2-7 and V is TRBV13; D call uncertain. This TCR derives from a woman between 55 and 75 years old in good health. The sample taken for sequencing was blood. CDR3 nucleotides: TGTGCCAGCAGCGCGTTGACCCGAACCAAGACCTACGAGCAGTACTTC. It specifies CASSALTRTKTYEQYF.